This TCR beta chain was retrieved from a study of T cells in tuberculosis. The overall study: Blood was taken before or within 7 days of anti-tuberculosis therapy. Study-wide points: GMM-specific TCRs were nearer to active tuberculosis alpha repertoires, suggesting expansion. Smaller alpha distances in active tuberculosis partly reflected shorter CDR3-alpha lengths.

The V end lost 4 bases, the J end lost 1 base, and 21 bases lay between the germline ends. Germline-derived CDR1 and CDR2 are SGHRS and YFSETQ. The CDR3 runs to 18 residues. Comment on this clone: Antigen specificity is unknown.

The repertoire was sequenced with immunoSEQ multiplex PCR; TCRdb's copy has only in-frame clones and lacks some. The sample includes thousands of clones, 95% of them seen just once. The TCR comes from an adult with tuberculosis. Sequences were obtained from PBMCs. The rearrangement uses TRBV5-1 and TRBJ2-4, with D possibly matching TRBD1 (6 bases). CDR3 protein: CASSIAGTIQRAKNIQYF. The CDR3 DNA is TGCGCCAGCAGCATCGCCGGGACAATACAACGGGCCAAAAACATTCAGTACTTC.